These 10 T cell receptor beta chains were all obtained from the same sample, sequenced in a study of cytomegalovirus exposure and HLA in healthy donors. The study ran its PCR with 60 Vbeta and 13 Jbeta primers. This table comes from immunoSEQ multiplex PCR, and its TCRdb copy is limited to in-frame clones, with some not included. The sample holds about 120,000 clones; 60% to 85% are singletons and the top ten take 3% to 4%. Sequenced: PBMCs. Source of these receptors: a woman aged 25-40 years in good health and CMV-seropositive.

The chain is built from TRBV9 and TRBJ2-2, with 11 nucleotides matching TRBD2. The CDR3 is made up of 17 amino acids. V was pared by 3 bases and J by 4 bases, with 8 bases of the junction left unmatched. The germline CDR1 and CDR2 sequences are SGDLS and YYNGEE. CDR3 residues: CASSALAGGPGTGELFF. Written as DNA, the CDR3 is TGTGCCAGCAGCGCTTTAGCGGGGGGGCCCGGCACCGGGGAGCTGTTTTTT. Looking up the rest from reference TRBV9 and TRBJ2-2 gives the full variable domain: DSGVTQTPKHLITATGQRVTLRCSPRSGDLSVYWYQQSLDQGLQFLIQYYNGEERAKGNILERFSAQQFPDLHSELNLSSLELGDSALYFCASSALAGGPGTGELFFGEGSRLTVL.

This clone was observed a few times. This sequence joins TRBV25-1 and TRBJ2-1; D is perhaps TRBD1 (6 bases). Germline values: CDR1 MGHDK, CDR2 SYGVNS. There are 13 residues in the CDR3. V was pared by 5 bases and J by 12 bases, with 17 bases between. CDR3 sequence (DNA): TGTGCCAGCAGTTACCTCAGGGGAGAAGGGCAGTTCTTC. Translated: CASSYLRGEGQFF. Filled out from reference TRBV25-1 and TRBJ2-1, the complete variable domain reads EADIYQTPRYLVIGTGKKITLECSQTMGHDKMYWYQQDPGMELHLIHYSYGVNSTEKGDLSSESTVSRIRTEHFPLTLESARPSHTSQYLCASSYLRGEGQFFGPGTRLTVL.

The chain recombines TRBV28 with TRBJ1-2; 7 bases are shared with TRBD1. The V and J ends lost 3 bases and 7 bases, in that order; junction bases with no gene match: 5. The CDR3 extends over 13 amino acids. Germline lookup yields CDR1 MDHEN and CDR2 SYDVKM. The CDR3 DNA follows: TGTGCCAGCAGTTTGAACAGACAGGGTGGCTACACCTTC. This sequence encodes CASSLNRQGGYTF.

The chain joins TRBV2 to TRBJ2-7; 9 bases agree with TRBD1. The V and J ends lost 7 bases and 0 bases, in that order; junction bases with no gene match: 7. The CDR3 contains 15 residues. Germline V gene data show CDR1 as SNHLY and CDR2 as FYNNEI. The CDR3 nucleotides are TGTGCCAGCATTCCGGACAGGGGAATCTCCTACGAGCAGTACTTC. This translates into CASIPDRGISYEQYF.

The J gene is TRBJ1-2, the V gene TRBV7-9; TRBD1 agrees at 8 bases. J lost 5 bases, V lost 5 bases, and 10 bases had no gene match. This CDR3 contains 15 residues. Germline CDR1 and CDR2: SEHNR and FQNEAQ (reference sequence). In DNA form, the CDR3 reads TGTGCCAGCAGCCTCTCGACAGGGGTCGGTTATGGCTACACCTTC. Amino acids: CASSLSTGVGYGYTF.

The rearrangement uses TRBV28 and TRBJ2-4, with D perhaps matching TRBD1 (8 bases). Trimming cost V 2 bases and J 2 bases, with 25 bases left between them. The length of the CDR3 is 20 residues. Looked up from germline, CDR1 is MDHEN and CDR2 is SYDVKM. The CDR3 bases are TGTGCCAGCAGTTTAACAGGGGGGGGACCTTCTCGCTTCTCCAAAAACATTCAGTACTTC. This encodes CASSLTGGGPSRFSKNIQYF.

The rearrangement uses TRBV2 and TRBJ1-3, with D unclear. V gave up 6 bases and J gave up 4 bases, with 7 bases separating them. Germline V gene lookup returns CDR1 SNHLY and CDR2 FYNNEI. The CDR3 is 12 residues long. CDR3 DNA: TGTGCCAGCAGGTTCATCGGAAACACCATATATTTT. The encoded protein is CASRFIGNTIYF.

This clone was seen a handful of times. This sequence joins TRBV25-1 and TRBJ1-3, with D unresolved. The ends were cut back, 6 bases at V and 4 bases at J, with 7 bases in the middle. The CDR3 length is 12 residues. Germline CDR1 and CDR2: MGHDK and SYGVNS. CDR3 bases: TGTGCCAGCAGCGAACAGGGAAACACCATATATTTT. This encodes CASSEQGNTIYF.

The chain is built from TRBV9 and TRBJ2-1; 12 bases align to TRBD2. The CDR3 consists of 20 residues. V shed 0 bases, J shed 0 bases, and the junction held 10 bases outside the gene matches. Germline CDR1 is SGDLS and CDR2 is YYNGEE. CDR3 in DNA: TGTGCCAGCAGCGTAGACTTGACTAGCGGGGGCCTAAGCTCCTACAATGAGCAGTTCTTC. It yields the protein CASSVDLTSGGLSSYNEQFF.

The rearrangement uses TRBV5-1 and TRBJ1-3, with TRBD1 matching 9 bases. This CDR3 comprises 17 residues. V shed 4 bases and J 4 bases; nucleotides not matched to a gene: 12. In germline, CDR1 is SGHRS, CDR2 YFSETQ. The CDR3 DNA is TGCGCCAGCAGCCTGGGACAGGGCGACGAGTCCGGAAACACCATATATTTT. It codes for CASSLGQGDESGNTIYF.